This record looks at one TCR beta chain sequence and its context. Authors' processing steps: From reference gene primer amplification, estimates of nucleated cell counts were derived. The data were produced by immunoSEQ multiplex PCR, yet TCRdb's version contains in-frame clones alone and is incomplete. The D gene and trimming were derived from the DNA, and the V and J assignments and clone size from that table. The data contain tens of thousands of clones, around four fifths of them seen just once; the ten biggest clones take up 9.5% to 12%. The data derive from a study of blood T cell repertoires in COVID-19. Whole-study context: COVID-19 samples collected from the United States, Italy and Spain covered acute and convalescent phases. PBMCs, B-cell-depleted T cells, or T cells provided the cDNA or gDNA that made up the material.

Germline lookup yields CDR1 MNHNS and CDR2 SASEGT. The V and J ends lost 3 bases and 4 bases, in that order; junction bases with no gene match: 8. This CDR3 is built from 15 residues. The sequence was collected from a human donor in a cohort sampled during active COVID-19. The rearrangement joins TRBV6-1 to TRBJ2-7; 8 bases map to TRBD2. The sequenced material came from peripheral blood. The DNA for the CDR3 is TGTGCCAGCAGTGATCCCGGGACGGGAGGGTACGAGCAGTACTTC. It translates to CASSDPGTGGYEQYF.